A single sample gave rise to the 22 T cell receptor beta chains below, sequenced in a study of T-cell reconstitution after alpha-beta-depleted transplantation in children. This sample's TCRbeta library carried unique molecular identifier barcodes. One entry per CDR3 protein, called by TCRdb with MiXCR from the PCR reads. Here the sample spans around 700,000 distinct CDR3 sequences, around 13% being singletons. The sample was PBMCs, taken before TCRalphabeta/CD19-depleted stem cell transplant. The receptors originated from a girl aged 2 to 9 with congenital amegakaryocytic thrombocytopenia, due to receive a stem cell transplant.

With regard to this clonotype: With a much larger clone just one base away, this may be a read error. This chain uses TRBV5-1 with TRBJ2-3; no reliable D call. V was pared by 0 bases and J by 7 bases, with 9 bases between. Germline assignment: CDR1 SGHRS and CDR2 YFSETQ. The CDR3 consists of 13 residues. The CDR3 loop is CASSLETGNTQYF. The CDR3 coding sequence is TGCGCCAGCAGCTTGGAGACTGGGAATACGCAGTATTTT.

The rearrangement uses TRBV29-1 and TRBJ1-1, with D possibly TRBD1 on 6 matching bases. The V gene's germline CDR1 is SQVTM and CDR2 ANQGSEA. Trimming stripped 2 bases from V and 5 bases from J, with 12 bases between. This CDR3 region has 13 residues. CDR3 sequence: CSVERSGQTEAFF. The CDR3 nucleotides are TGCAGCGTTGAAAGATCAGGACAGACTGAAGCTTTCTTT.

This clonotype appeared many times. The chain has TRBV20-1 and TRBJ2-2, with TRBD2 identical over 14 bases. Unmatched junction bases numbered 10, after V lost 3 bases and J lost 4 bases. The CDR3 runs to 18 residues. In germline, CDR1 is DFQATT, CDR2 SNEGSKA (reference sequence). The CDR3 spells CSASRGLAGVRSTGELFF. The CDR3 coding sequence is TGCAGTGCTAGTAGGGGACTAGCGGGAGTTCGTTCCACCGGGGAGCTGTTTTTT.

The chain links TRBV20-1 to TRBJ1-4, with D perhaps matching TRBD1 (5 bases). CDR3 size: 13 residues. Trimming took off 6 bases at V and 7 bases at J, with 15 bases between the two ends. Looked up from germline, CDR1 is DFQATT and CDR2 is SNEGSKA (reference sequence). CDR3 sequence: CSAQLGGSEKLFF. The CDR3 DNA sequence: TGCAGTGCCCAACTGGGGGGTAGTGAAAAACTGTTTTTT.

This clonotype was detected a few times. The gene calls are TRBV7-8 and TRBJ2-2, with a tentative D call TRBD2 (6 bases). The germline CDR1 and CDR2 sequences are SGHVS and FQNEAQ. This CDR3 has 15 amino acids. Trimming removed 5 bases from V and 4 bases from J, with 14 bases in between. The CDR3 DNA is TGTGCCAGCAGCCCGGGGCTAGCGACCACCGGGGAGCTGTTTTTT. Residues: CASSPGLATTGELFF.

This clonotype was counted many times. The V call is TRBV20-1, the J call TRBJ2-1; TRBD1 matches 7 bases. With V trimmed by 6 bases and J by 0 bases, 5 bases remained unmatched. Per germline, CDR1 DFQATT and CDR2 SNEGSKA (reference sequence). The CDR3 spans 14 residues. Here the CDR3 DNA reads TGCAGTGCGGGACAGCTGAGCTCCTACAATGAGCAGTTCTTC. Protein: CSAGQLSSYNEQFF.

This clonotype was recorded a few times. The chain uses TRBV20-1 and TRBJ2-3; D is perhaps TRBD2 (5 bases). The germline V gene has CDR1 DFQATT and CDR2 SNEGSKA (reference sequence). The CDR3 loop spans 17 amino acids. Trimming cost V 3 bases and J 2 bases, with 21 bases left between them. CDR3 sequence: CSARTPTAVSNTDTQYF. In nucleotides, the CDR3 is TGCAGTGCTAGGACACCTACAGCGGTTTCGAACACAGATACGCAGTATTTT.

This clonotype was counted only a few times. The V call is TRBV7-6, the J call TRBJ2-7; 8 bases line up with TRBD2. V shed 1 base and J 2 bases; nucleotides not matched to a gene: 10. CDR3 length: 17 amino acids. CDR1 SGHVS and CDR2 FNYEAQ come from the germline V gene. Here the CDR3 DNA reads TGTGCCAGCAGCTTAGGGGGGACGGGACTAGATACCTACGAGCAGTACTTC. Protein sequence: CASSLGGTGLDTYEQYF.

This clonotype came up many times. V is TRBV12-3 or TRBV12-4 and J is TRBJ1-5; no clear D. This CDR3 spans 12 amino acids. The V end was cut by 8 bases, the J end by 0 bases, with 5 bases between. The CDR3 bases are TGTGCCAGCCGGCTTAGCAATCAGCCCCAGCATTTT. Amino acid sequence: CASRLSNQPQHF.

In this sample, this clonotype turned up many times. The V call is TRBV20-1, the J call TRBJ2-5, with 11 bases matching TRBD2. V lost 2 bases, J lost 1 base, and 3 bases stayed unmatched. Germline V gives CDR1 DFQATT, CDR2 SNEGSKA (reference sequence). The CDR3 consists of 15 residues. CDR3 amino acids: CSARSSGRFQETQYF. The CDR3 DNA reads TGCAGTGCTAGATCTAGCGGGAGGTTCCAAGAGACCCAGTACTTC.

This clonotype showed up many times. This chain links TRBV28 with TRBJ2-2, with D uncertain. The V end lost 3 bases, the J end lost 6 bases, and 11 bases lay between the germline ends. Germline CDR1 is MDHEN and CDR2 is SYDVKM. This CDR3 comprises 14 residues. The CDR3: CASSFSLLAGELFF. Here the CDR3 DNA reads TGTGCCAGCAGTTTTTCCCTCTTGGCCGGGGAGCTGTTTTTT.

This clonotype was counted ten times or more. V is TRBV5-1 and J is TRBJ1-1; D might be TRBD1 (5 bases). Germline CDR1 reads SGHRS; CDR2 reads YFSETQ. The CDR3 has 16 residues. V was pared by 0 bases and J by 0 bases, with 12 bases between. The CDR3 loop reads CASSLGPGIMNTEAFF. Written as DNA, the CDR3 is TGCGCCAGCAGCTTGGGGCCAGGGATCATGAACACTGAAGCTTTCTTT.

This clonotype came up many times. J is TRBJ2-7 and V is TRBV7-2; the match to TRBD1 covers 7 bases. V was pared by 5 bases and J by 7 bases, with 5 bases of the junction left unmatched. This CDR3 comprises 12 residues. Germline CDR1 SGHTA, CDR2 FQGNSA. CDR3 amino acids: CASSTTGPEQYF. The CDR3 DNA reads TGTGCCAGCAGCACGACAGGGCCTGAGCAGTACTTC.

This clonotype was recorded many times. V and J are TRBV12-3 or TRBV12-4 and TRBJ2-7, with a tentative D call TRBD1 (5 bases). V was clipped by 2 bases and J by 7 bases, with 21 bases between them. The CDR3 has 16 amino acids. This CDR3 reads CASSLSASPGLGEQYF. CDR3 sequence (DNA): TGTGCCAGCAGTTTAAGTGCCAGCCCAGGGCTTGGGGAGCAGTACTTC.

This clonotype was picked up a small number of times. This rearrangement joins TRBV5-1 to TRBJ2-5; D is undetermined. The CDR3 sequence is 13 residues long. Trimming removed 4 bases from V and 5 bases from J, with 12 bases in between. The germline V gene encodes CDR1 SGHRS and CDR2 YFSETQ. Here the CDR3 reads CASSPEFTETQYF. DNA for the CDR3: TGCGCCAGCAGCCCCGAATTCACGGAGACCCAGTACTTC.

This clonotype was counted at least ten times. V is TRBV20-1 and J is TRBJ2-4; weak D call: TRBD2 (5 bases). Germline V CDR1 and CDR2: DFQATT, SNEGSKA (reference sequence). The CDR3 is 14 residues long. V gave up 5 bases and J gave up 1 base, with 12 bases separating them. The DNA of the CDR3 is TGCAGTGCTTCCCTCCTAGCCGCCAAAAACATTCAGTACTTC. Translation gives CSASLLAAKNIQYF.

V is TRBV20-1 and J is TRBJ2-7; D not certain. V lost 0 bases, J lost 4 bases, and 22 bases lay in between. The CDR3 sequence is 17 residues long. Looked up from germline, CDR1 is DFQATT and CDR2 is SNEGSKA (reference sequence). CDR3 DNA sequence: TGCAGTGCTAGAGATCGATGGAAGACACCGCCTGGGTACGAGCAGTACTTC. Translating it yields CSARDRWKTPPGYEQYF.

The V call is TRBV20-1, the J call TRBJ2-1; 10 bases are shared with TRBD2. The CDR3 is made up of 18 amino acids. V shed 3 bases, J shed 6 bases, and the junction held 17 bases outside the gene matches. CDR1 DFQATT and CDR2 SNEGSKA come from the germline V gene (reference sequence). In DNA, the CDR3 is TGCAGTGCTAGCCGCGGACTAGCGGCTTACCTCCCCTCCAATGAGCAGTTCTTC. Protein: CSASRGLAAYLPSNEQFF.

The chain combines TRBV20-1 with TRBJ2-3; 11 nucleotides agree with TRBD2. V lost 3 bases to trimming and J lost 6 bases; unmatched junction nucleotides: 14. Germline values: CDR1 DFQATT, CDR2 SNEGSKA (reference sequence). CDR3 size: 17 residues. CDR3 in amino acids: CSASKGLLAGEGDTQYF. CDR3 in DNA: TGCAGTGCTAGTAAAGGACTACTAGCGGGAGAAGGCGATACGCAGTATTTT.

This chain connects TRBV5-1 to TRBJ1-2; 9 nucleotides agree with TRBD1. Germline V gene data show CDR1 as SGHRS and CDR2 as YFSETQ. V lost 4 bases, J lost 7 bases, and 8 bases stayed unmatched. There are 14 residues in the CDR3. The CDR3 nucleotides read TGCGCCAGCAGCCGGGACAGGGCTTTAGGTGGCTACACCTTC. Translated: CASSRDRALGGYTF.

This clonotype was observed many times. V usage is TRBV7-9 and J usage is TRBJ2-1, with 11 bases identical to TRBD2. Looked up from germline, CDR1 is SEHNR and CDR2 is FQNEAQ (reference sequence). CDR3 length: 15 residues. V lost 6 bases, J lost 7 bases, and 8 bases stayed unmatched. CDR3 sequence: CASSPRLAGTNEQFF. The CDR3 region has the DNA TGTGCCAGCAGTCCCAGACTAGCGGGGACGAATGAGCAGTTCTTC. The whole variable domain, filled in from reference TRBV7-9 and TRBJ2-1, reads DTGVSQNPRHKITKRGQNVTFRCDPISEHNRLYWYRQTLGQGPEFLTYFQNEAQLEKSRLLSDRFSAERPKGSFSTLEIQRTEQGDSAMYLCASSPRLAGTNEQFFGPGTRLTVL.

This clonotype was seen at least ten times. V and J are TRBV12-3 or TRBV12-4 and TRBJ2-7; D is uncertain. The V and J ends lost 3 bases and 3 bases respectively, with 12 bases between them. There are 14 residues in the CDR3. CDR3 sequence reads: CASSFKGINYEQYF. DNA of the CDR3: TGTGCCAGCAGTTTCAAGGGCATTAACTACGAGCAGTACTTC.